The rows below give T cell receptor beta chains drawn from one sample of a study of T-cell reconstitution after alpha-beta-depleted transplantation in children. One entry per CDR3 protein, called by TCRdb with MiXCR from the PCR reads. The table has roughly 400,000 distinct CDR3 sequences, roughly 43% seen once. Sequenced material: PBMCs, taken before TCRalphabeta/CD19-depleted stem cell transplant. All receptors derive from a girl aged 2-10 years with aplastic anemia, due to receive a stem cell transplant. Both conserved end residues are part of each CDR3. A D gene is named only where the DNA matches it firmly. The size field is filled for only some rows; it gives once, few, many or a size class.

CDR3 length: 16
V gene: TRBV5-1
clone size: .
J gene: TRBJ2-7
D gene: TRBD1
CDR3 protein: CASSHRTGGPSGEQYF
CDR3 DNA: TGCGCCAGCAGCCACCGGACAGGGGGACCTTCTGGCGAGCAGTACTTC

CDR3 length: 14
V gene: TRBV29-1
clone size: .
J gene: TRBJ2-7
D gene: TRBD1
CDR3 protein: CSALGQAAPYEQYF
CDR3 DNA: TGCAGCGCCCTGGGACAGGCTGCTCCCTACGAGCAGTACTTC

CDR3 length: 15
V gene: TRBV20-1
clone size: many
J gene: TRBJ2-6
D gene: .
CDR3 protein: CSAPERGSGANVLTF
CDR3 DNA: TGCAGTGCCCCCGAAAGAGGCTCTGGGGCCAACGTCCTGACTTTC

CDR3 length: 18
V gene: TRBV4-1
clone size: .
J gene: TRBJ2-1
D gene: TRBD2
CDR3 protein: CASSQDRGAREAINEQFF
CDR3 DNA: TGCGCCAGCAGCCAAGATCGGGGGGCGCGGGAGGCTATAAATGAGCAGTTCTTC

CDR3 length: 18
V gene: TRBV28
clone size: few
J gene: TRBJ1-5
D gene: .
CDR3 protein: CASSNHRKITGLSQPQHF
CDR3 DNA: TGTGCCAGCAGCAACCATAGAAAAATAACAGGGCTTTCACAGCCCCAGCATTTT

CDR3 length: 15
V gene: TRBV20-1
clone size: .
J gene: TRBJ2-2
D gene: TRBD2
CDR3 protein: CSARDKREKHGELFF
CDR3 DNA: TGCAGTGCTAGAGATAAGCGGGAGAAGCACGGGGAGCTGTTTTTT

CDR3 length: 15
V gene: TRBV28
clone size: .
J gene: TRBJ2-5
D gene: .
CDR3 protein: CASSLRLALSETQYF
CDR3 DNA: TGTGCCAGCAGTTTAAGGCTAGCCCTCTCCGAGACCCAGTACTTC

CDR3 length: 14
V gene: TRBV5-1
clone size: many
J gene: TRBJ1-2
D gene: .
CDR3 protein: CASSADRRGYGYTF
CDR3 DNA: TGCGCCAGCAGCGCTGATCGCAGGGGCTATGGCTACACCTTC

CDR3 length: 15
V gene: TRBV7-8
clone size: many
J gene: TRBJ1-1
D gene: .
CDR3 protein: CASSLTIAGTREAFF
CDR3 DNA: TGTGCCAGCAGCTTAACGATCGCCGGGACCCGAGAGGCTTTCTTT

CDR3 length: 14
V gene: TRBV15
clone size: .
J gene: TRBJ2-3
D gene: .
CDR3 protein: CATSRGASTDTQYF
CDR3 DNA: TGTGCCACCAGCAGAGGGGCAAGCACAGATACGCAGTATTTT

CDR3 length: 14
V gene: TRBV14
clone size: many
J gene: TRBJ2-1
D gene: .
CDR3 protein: CASSLQSLSNEQFF
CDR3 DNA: TGTGCCAGCAGCCTCCAGAGCTTAAGCAATGAGCAGTTCTTC

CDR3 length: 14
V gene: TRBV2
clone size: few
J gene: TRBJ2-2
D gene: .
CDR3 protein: CASSLTRITGELFF
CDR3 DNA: TGTGCCAGCAGCCTTACAAGGATCACCGGGGAGCTGTTTTTT

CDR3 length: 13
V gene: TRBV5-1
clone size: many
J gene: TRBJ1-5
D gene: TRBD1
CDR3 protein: CASSWTGMEPQHF
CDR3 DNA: TGCGCCAGCAGCTGGACAGGGATGGAGCCCCAGCATTTT

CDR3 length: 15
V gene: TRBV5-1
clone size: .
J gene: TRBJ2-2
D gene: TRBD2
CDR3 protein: CASTSGAANTGEPFF
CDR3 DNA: TGCGCCAGCACTAGCGGAGCTGCGAACACCGGGGAGCCGTTTTTT

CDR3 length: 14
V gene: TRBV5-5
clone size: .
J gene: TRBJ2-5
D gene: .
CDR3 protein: CASIETYVTQTQYF
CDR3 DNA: TGTGCCAGCATAGAGACATACGTCACCCAGACCCAGTACTTC

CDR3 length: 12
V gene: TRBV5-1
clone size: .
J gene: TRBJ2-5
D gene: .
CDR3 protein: CASSHQQETQYF
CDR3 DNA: TGCGCCAGCAGCCACCAACAAGAGACCCAGTACTTC

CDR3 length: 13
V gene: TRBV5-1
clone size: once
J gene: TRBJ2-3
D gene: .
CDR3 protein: CASSISSTDTQYF
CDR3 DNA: TGCGCCAGCAGCATATCTAGCACAGATACGCAGTATTTT

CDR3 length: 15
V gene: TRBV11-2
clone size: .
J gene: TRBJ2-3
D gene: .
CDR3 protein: CASSLEGREADTQYF
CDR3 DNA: TGTGCCAGCAGCCTTGAAGGCAGGGAGGCAGATACGCAGTATTTT

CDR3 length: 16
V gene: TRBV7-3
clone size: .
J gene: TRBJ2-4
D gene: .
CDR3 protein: CASSTSRGLAKNIQYF
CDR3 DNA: TGTGCCAGCAGCACTTCCCGGGGGTTAGCCAAAAACATTCAGTACTTC

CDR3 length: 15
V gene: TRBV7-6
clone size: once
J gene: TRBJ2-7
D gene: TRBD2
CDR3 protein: CASSLEGLLAGEQYF
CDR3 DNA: TGTGCCAGCAGCTTAGAAGGGTTACTAGCGGGGGAGCAGTACTTC

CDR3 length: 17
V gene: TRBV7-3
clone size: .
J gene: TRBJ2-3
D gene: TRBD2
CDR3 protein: CASSLTPSGGSTDTQYF
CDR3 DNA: TGTGCCAGCAGCTTAACCCCTAGCGGGGGCAGCACAGATACGCAGTATTTT

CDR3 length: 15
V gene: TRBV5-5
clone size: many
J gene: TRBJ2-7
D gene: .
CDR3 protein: CASSLAVGRTYEQYF
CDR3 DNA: TGTGCCAGCAGCTTGGCCGTGGGCAGGACCTACGAGCAGTACTTC

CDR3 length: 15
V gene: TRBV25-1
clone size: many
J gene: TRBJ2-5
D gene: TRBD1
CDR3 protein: CASSIQGVYQETQYF
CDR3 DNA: TGTGCCAGCAGTATACAGGGGGTCTACCAAGAGACCCAGTACTTC

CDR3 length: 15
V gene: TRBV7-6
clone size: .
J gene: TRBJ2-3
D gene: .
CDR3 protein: CASMRIGSRTDTQYF
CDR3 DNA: TGTGCCAGCATGCGGATTGGCAGCCGCACAGATACGCAGTATTTT

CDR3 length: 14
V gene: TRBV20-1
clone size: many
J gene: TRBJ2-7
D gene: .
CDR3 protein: CSAPRASGSYEQYF
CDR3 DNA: TGCAGTGCCCCACGAGCTTCAGGTTCCTACGAGCAGTACTTC

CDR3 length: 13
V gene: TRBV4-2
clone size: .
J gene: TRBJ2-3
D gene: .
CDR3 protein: CASSQVVGDTQYF
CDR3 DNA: TGTGCCAGCAGCCAGGTCGTGGGAGATACGCAGTATTTT

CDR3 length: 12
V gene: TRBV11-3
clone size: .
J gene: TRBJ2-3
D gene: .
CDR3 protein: CASSKGADTQYF
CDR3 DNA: TGTGCCAGCAGCAAAGGGGCAGATACGCAGTATTTT

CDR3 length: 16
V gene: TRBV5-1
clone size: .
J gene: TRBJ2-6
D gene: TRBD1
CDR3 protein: CASLGQAFSGANVLTF
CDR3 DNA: TGCGCCAGCTTGGGACAGGCGTTCTCTGGGGCCAACGTCCTGACTTTC

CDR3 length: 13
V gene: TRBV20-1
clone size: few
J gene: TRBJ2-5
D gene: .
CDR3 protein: CSAQSGAQETQYF
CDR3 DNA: TGCAGTGCTCAATCCGGGGCCCAAGAGACCCAGTACTTC

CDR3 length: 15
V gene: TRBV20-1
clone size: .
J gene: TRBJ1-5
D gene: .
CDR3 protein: CSARDPGLGNQPQHF
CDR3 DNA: TGCAGTGCTAGAGATCCAGGGCTCGGCAATCAGCCCCAGCATTTT

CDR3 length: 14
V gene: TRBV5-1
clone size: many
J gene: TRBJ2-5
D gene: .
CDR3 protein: CASSLFWGAETQYF
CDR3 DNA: TGCGCCAGCAGCTTGTTCTGGGGAGCGGAGACCCAGTACTTC

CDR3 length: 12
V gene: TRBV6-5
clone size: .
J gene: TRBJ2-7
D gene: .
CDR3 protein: CASSYKDSPQYF
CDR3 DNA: TGTGCCAGCAGTTATAAAGACAGTCCGCAGTACTTC

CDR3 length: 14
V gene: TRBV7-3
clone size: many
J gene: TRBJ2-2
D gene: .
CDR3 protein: CASSQRGGTGELFF
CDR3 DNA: TGTGCCAGCAGCCAAAGGGGGGGCACCGGGGAGCTGTTTTTT

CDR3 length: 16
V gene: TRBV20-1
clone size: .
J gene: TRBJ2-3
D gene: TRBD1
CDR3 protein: CSANRNRGEGTDTQYF
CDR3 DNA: TGCAGTGCTAACCGAAACAGGGGCGAGGGCACAGATACGCAGTATTTT

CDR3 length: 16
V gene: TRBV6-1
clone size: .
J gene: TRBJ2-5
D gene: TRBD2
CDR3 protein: CASSDGAGVAQETQYF
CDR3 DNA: TGTGCCAGCAGCGACGGGGCGGGAGTAGCCCAAGAGACCCAGTACTTC

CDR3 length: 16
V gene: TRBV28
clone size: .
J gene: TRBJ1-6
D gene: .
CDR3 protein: CASSSRQAGYNSPLHF
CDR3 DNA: TGTGCCAGCAGTTCGAGGCAGGCCGGGTATAATTCACCCCTCCACTTT

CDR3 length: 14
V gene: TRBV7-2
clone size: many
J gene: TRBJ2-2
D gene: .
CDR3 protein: CASSPRGRGGELFF
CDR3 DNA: TGTGCCAGCAGCCCGCGAGGGCGGGGCGGGGAGCTGTTTTTT

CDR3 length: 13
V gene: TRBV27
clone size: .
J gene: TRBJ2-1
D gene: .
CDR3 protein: CASSFLSDNEQFF
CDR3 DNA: TGTGCCAGCAGTTTCTTATCGGACAATGAGCAGTTCTTC

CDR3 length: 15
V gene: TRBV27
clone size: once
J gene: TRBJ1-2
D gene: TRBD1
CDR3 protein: CASSTGTAQGYGYTF
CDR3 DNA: TGTGCCAGCTCTACCGGGACAGCCCAGGGCTATGGCTACACCTTC

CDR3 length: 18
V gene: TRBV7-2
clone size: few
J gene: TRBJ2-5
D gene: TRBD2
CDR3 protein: CASSLAAGASGSTLTQYF
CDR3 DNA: TGTGCCAGCAGCTTAGCGGCGGGGGCCAGCGGGAGTACGTTGACCCAGTACTTC

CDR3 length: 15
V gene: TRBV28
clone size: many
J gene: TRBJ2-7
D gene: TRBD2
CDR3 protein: CASSSGTSRYYEQYF
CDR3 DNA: TGTGCCAGCAGTTCGGGGACTAGCAGATATTACGAGCAGTACTTC

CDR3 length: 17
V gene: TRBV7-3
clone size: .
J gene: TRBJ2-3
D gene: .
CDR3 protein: CASSFLGGPPSTDTQYF
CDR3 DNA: TGTGCCAGCAGCTTCCTAGGAGGGCCACCGAGCACAGATACGCAGTATTTT

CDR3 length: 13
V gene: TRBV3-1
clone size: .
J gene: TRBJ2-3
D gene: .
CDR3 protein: CASSQAPKNTQYF
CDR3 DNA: TGTGCCAGCAGCCAAGCCCCTAAAAATACGCAGTATTTT

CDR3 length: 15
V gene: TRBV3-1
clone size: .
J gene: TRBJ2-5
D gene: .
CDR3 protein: CASSQGGSLQETQYF
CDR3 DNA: TGTGCCAGCAGCCAAGGTGGCAGCCTCCAAGAGACCCAGTACTTC

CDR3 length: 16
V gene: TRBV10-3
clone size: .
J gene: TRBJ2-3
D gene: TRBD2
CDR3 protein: CAISLGLAESTDTQYF
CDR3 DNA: TGTGCCATCAGCCTCGGACTAGCGGAAAGCACAGATACGCAGTATTTT

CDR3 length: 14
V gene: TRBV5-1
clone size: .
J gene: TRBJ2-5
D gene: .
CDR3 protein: CASSLDGEAGTQYF
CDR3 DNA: TGCGCCAGCAGCTTGGATGGGGAAGCAGGGACCCAGTACTTC

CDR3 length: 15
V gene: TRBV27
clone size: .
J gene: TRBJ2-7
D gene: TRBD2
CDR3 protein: CASSFRERGSYEQYF
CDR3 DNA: TGTGCCAGCAGTTTCAGGGAGCGGGGATCCTACGAGCAGTACTTC

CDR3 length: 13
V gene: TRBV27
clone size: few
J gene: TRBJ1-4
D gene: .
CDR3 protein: CASSLEGDEKLFF
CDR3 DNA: TGTGCCAGCAGTTTAGAGGGTGATGAAAAACTGTTTTTT

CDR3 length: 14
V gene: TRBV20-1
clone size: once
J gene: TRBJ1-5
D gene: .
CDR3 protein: CSASPSYGNQPQHF
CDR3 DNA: TGCAGTGCTAGTCCCAGTTACGGCAATCAGCCCCAGCATTTT

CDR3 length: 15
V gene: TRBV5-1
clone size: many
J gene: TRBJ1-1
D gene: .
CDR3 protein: CASMSGGLLNTEAFF
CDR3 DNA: TGCGCCAGCATGTCCGGGGGCTTGTTGAACACTGAAGCTTTCTTT

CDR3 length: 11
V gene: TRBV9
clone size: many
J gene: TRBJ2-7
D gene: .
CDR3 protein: CASSVGNEQYF
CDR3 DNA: TGTGCCAGCAGCGTAGGGAACGAGCAGTACTTC

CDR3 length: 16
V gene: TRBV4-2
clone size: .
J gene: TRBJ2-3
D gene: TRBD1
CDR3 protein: CASSQRTGGDGDTQYF
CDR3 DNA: TGTGCCAGCAGCCAGCGGACAGGGGGCGATGGAGATACGCAGTATTTT